These 2 T cell receptor beta chains came from one sample sequenced in a study of CD8+CD57+ T cells in acquired aplastic anemia. Profiling that covered TCR beta VDJ and CDR3 relied on genomic DNA as its template. MiXCR was run by TCRdb on the reads, yielding one entry per CDR3 protein. The sample lists about 400,000 distinct CDR3 sequences; 55% to 75% were seen once. The source material was sorted CD4+, CD8+, or CD8+CD57+ T cells (not recorded which) from PBMCs. Every receptor here comes from a human donor in good health, serving as a control.

The rearrangement uses TRBV3-1 and TRBJ2-7; TRBD2 is a possible D gene (7 bases). Germline V gives CDR1 LGHDT, CDR2 YNNKEL (reference sequence). V lost 8 bases, J lost 7 bases, and 9 bases lay in between. The CDR3 has 10 amino acids. CDR3 in DNA: TGTGCCAGCGGGAGGGGGGAGCAGTACTTC. It specifies CASGRGEQYF.

The chain is built from TRBV7-2 and TRBJ2-1; D is tentatively TRBD1 or TRBD2 (6 bases each). CDR1 is SGHTA and CDR2 is FQGNSA in the germline V gene. The V end was cut by 3 bases, the J end by 15 bases, with 21 bases between. This CDR3 region has 14 residues. For the CDR3, the DNA is TGTGCCAGCAGCTTCGTCATGAACTGGGGGGACACGTTCTTC. Translation gives CASSFVMNWGDTFF.